Sequencing of this T cell receptor beta chain was carried out in a study of Graves' ophthalmopathy and Graves' hyperthyroidism. Study at large: Samples of peripheral blood were obtained at initial diagnosis, prior to treatment of any kind. Study-level results: Most clonotypes expanded in thyroid above 0.001 frequency were present in blood too. From stable hyperthyroidism, ophthalmopathy was separated by a 13-signature model with 85% to 90% sensitivity and roughly 81% specificity.

Investigators amplified TCR beta CDR3 regions from RNA transcripts. RT-PCR with HTBI primers came first, then second-round multiplex PCR. TCRdb re-called the multiplex PCR reads through MiXCR, storing one row per CDR3 protein. The sample shows roughly 400,000 distinct CDR3 sequences, approximately 18% of them seen only once. Isolation of PBMCs was performed using over 9.5 ml of fresh peripheral blood. This clonotype has a count of ten or more. The antigen remains undetermined. Trimming shortened V by 2 bases and J by 7 bases, and 15 bases separated the two germline ends. CDR1 and CDR2 from the germline V gene are SGHVS and FQNEAQ. This CDR3 has 14 residues.

V is TRBV7-8 and J is TRBJ2-7, with a tentative D call TRBD2 (6 bases). This receptor was identified in an adult woman with stable Graves' hyperthyroidism. What was sequenced was peripheral blood. DNA of the CDR3: TGTGCCAGCAGCTTAATGACGGGAGCGAAAGAGCAGTACTTC. It yields the protein CASSLMTGAKEQYF. The full variable domain, its missing parts supplied by reference TRBV7-8 and TRBJ2-7, is GAGVSQSPRYKVAKRGQDVALRCDPISGHVSLFWYQQALGQGPEFLTYFQNEAQLDKSGLPSDRFFAERPEGSVSTLKIQRTQQEDSAVYLCASSLMTGAKEQYFGPGTRLTVT.